This T cell receptor beta chain was identified in a study of blood T cell repertoires in COVID-19. About the research overall: The study drew acute and convalescent COVID-19 samples from the United States, Italy and Spain. PBMCs, B-cell-depleted T cells, or T cells were the source of the cDNA or gDNA that made up the material.

Germline CDR1 is WNHNN and CDR2 is SYGVQD (reference sequence). V gave up 7 bases and J gave up 11 bases; unmatched junction bases: 21. The CDR3 is 16 residues long. Per the study methods: Cell counts per sample came from amplifying reference gene primers. Assay: immunoSEQ multiplex PCR; the TCRdb copy retains only in-frame clones and omits some. The D gene and trimming were derived from the DNA, and the V and J assignments and clone size from that table. The profile shows 140,000 to 150,000 clones, approximately 89% of them singletons. The J gene is TRBJ1-1, the V gene TRBV10-1; 8 nucleotides line up with TRBD1. The sequencing input was peripheral blood. The TCR was taken from a human donor in a cohort sampled during active COVID-19. The CDR3 DNA reads TGCGCCAGCATAGGCAGGGGGCTCAAGGAGAACCTGAATGCTTTCTTT. This gives the protein CASIGRGLKENLNAFF.